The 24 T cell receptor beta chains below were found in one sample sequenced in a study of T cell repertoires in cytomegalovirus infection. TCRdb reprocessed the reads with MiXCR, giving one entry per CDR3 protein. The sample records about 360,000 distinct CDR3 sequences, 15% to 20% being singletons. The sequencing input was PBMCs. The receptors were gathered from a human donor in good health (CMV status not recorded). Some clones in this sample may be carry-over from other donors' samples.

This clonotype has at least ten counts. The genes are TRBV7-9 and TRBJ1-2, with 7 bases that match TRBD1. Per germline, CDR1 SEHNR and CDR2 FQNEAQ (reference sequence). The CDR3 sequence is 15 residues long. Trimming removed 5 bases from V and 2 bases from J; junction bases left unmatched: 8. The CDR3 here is CASSPRGQGNYGYTF. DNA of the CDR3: TGTGCCAGCAGCCCAAGGGGGCAGGGCAACTATGGCTACACCTTC.

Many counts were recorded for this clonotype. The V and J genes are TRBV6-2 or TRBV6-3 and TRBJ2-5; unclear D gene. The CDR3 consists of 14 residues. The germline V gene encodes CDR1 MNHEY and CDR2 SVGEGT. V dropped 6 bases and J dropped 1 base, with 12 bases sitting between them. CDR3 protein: CASSPGDAQETQYF. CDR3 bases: TGTGCCAGCAGCCCCGGAGATGCCCAAGAGACCCAGTACTTC.

The CDR3 DNA is TGCGCCAGCAGCGACACCTACAGGGGGCAGAACTATGGCTACACCTTC. This sequence encodes CASSDTYRGQNYGYTF. This chain joins TRBV5-1 and TRBJ1-2; 9 bases match TRBD1. Trimming cost V 4 bases and J 2 bases; bases outside gene matches: 9. The CDR3 is made up of 16 amino acids. Germline CDR1 is SGHRS and CDR2 is YFSETQ.

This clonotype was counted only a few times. CDR3 protein: CASKPLAGDHEQYF. In DNA, the CDR3 is TGCGCCAGCAAGCCACTAGCGGGGGACCACGAGCAGTACTTC. J is TRBJ2-7 and V is TRBV10-2, with TRBD2 matching over 11 bases. Germline lookup yields CDR1 WSHSY and CDR2 SAAADI. V lost 7 bases to trimming and J lost 5 bases; unmatched junction nucleotides: 7. This CDR3 spans 14 amino acids.

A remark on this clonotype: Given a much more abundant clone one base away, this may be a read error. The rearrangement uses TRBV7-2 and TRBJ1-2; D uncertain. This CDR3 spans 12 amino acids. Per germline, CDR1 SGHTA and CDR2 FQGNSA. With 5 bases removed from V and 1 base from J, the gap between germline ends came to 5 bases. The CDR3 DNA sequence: TGTGCCAGCAGCGCACTTAACTATGGCTACACCTTC. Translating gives CASSALNYGYTF.

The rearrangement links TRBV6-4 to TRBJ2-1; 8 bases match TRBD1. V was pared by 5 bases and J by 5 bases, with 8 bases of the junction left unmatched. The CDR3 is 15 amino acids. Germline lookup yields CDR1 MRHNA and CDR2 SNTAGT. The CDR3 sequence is CASSLGQGGHNEQFF. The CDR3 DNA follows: TGTGCCAGCAGTCTCGGACAGGGAGGCCACAATGAGCAGTTCTTC.

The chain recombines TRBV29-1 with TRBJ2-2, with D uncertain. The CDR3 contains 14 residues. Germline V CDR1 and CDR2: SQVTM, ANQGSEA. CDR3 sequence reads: CSAGFGVNTGELFF. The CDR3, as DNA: TGCAGTGCCGGATTTGGGGTCAACACCGGGGAGCTGTTTTTT.

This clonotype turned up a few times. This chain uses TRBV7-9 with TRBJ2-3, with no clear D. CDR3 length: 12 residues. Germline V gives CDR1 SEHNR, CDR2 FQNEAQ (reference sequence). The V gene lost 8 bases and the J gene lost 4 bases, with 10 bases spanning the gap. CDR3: CASCLTADTQYF. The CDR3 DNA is TGTGCCAGCTGCCTCACGGCAGATACGCAGTATTTT.

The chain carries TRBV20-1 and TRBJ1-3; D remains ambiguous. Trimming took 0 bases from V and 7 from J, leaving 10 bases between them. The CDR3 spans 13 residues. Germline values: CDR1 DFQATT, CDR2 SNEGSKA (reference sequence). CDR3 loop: CSARDSPRNTIYF. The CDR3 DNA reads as TGCAGTGCTAGAGATTCTCCGAGGAACACCATATATTTT.

CDR3 sequence reads: CASSRNRVADTEAFF. The CDR3 DNA reads TGTGCCAGCAGTAGAAACAGGGTCGCGGACACTGAAGCTTTCTTT. The chain recombines TRBV27 with TRBJ1-1; D is perhaps TRBD1 (6 bases). Per the germline V gene, CDR1 is MNHEY and CDR2 is SMNVEV (reference sequence). V shed 5 bases and J shed 3 bases, with 16 bases lying between them. The CDR3 covers 15 residues.

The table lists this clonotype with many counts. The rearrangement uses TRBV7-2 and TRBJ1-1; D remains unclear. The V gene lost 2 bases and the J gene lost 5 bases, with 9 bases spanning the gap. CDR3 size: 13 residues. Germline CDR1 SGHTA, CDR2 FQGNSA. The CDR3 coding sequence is TGTGCCAGCAGCTTAAGCCCCAGTACTGAAGCTTTCTTT. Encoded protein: CASSLSPSTEAFF.

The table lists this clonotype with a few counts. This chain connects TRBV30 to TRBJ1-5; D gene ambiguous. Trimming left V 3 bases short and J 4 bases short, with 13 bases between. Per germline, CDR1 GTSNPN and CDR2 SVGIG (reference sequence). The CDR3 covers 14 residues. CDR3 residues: CAWSAIGWNQPQHF. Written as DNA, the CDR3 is TGTGCCTGGAGCGCGATCGGGTGGAATCAGCCCCAGCATTTT.

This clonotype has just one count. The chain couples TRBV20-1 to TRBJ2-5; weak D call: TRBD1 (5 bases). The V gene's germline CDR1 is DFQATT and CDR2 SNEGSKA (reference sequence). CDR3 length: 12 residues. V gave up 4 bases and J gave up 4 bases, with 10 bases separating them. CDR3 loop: CSAKDTLETQYF. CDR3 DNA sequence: TGCAGTGCTAAGGACACCTTAGAGACCCAGTACTTC.

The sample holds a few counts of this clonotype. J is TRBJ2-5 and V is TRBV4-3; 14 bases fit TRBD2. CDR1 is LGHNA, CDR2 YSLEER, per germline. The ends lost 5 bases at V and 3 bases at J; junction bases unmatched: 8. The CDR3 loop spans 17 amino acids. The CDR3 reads CASSWGLAGDREETQYF. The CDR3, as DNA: TGCGCCAGCAGCTGGGGACTAGCGGGAGACCGGGAAGAGACCCAGTACTTC.

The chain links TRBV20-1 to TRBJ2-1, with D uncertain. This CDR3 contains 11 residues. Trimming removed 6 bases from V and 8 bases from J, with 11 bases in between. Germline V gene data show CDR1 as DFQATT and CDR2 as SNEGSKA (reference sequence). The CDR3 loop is CSATPLHEQFF. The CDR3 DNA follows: TGCAGTGCCACCCCACTCCATGAGCAGTTCTTC.

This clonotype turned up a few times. CDR3: CAGGSGHGYTF. The CDR3 DNA sequence: TGTGCCGGGGGGTCCGGGCATGGCTACACCTTC. The gene calls are TRBV6-6 and TRBJ1-2; D may be TRBD1 (5 bases). The length of the CDR3 is 11 residues. Germline CDR1 MNHNY, CDR2 SVGAGI (reference sequence). V was shortened by 11 bases and J by 6 bases, with 13 bases between the two germline ends.

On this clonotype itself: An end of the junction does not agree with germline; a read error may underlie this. CDR3 DNA sequence: TGTGCCAGCAGCTTTGGAGGGTGGGCCCGAGGGGCCCAGTACTTC. Amino acid sequence: CASSFGGWARGAQYF. The V gene is TRBV5-3, the J gene TRBJ2-5, with D maybe TRBD2 (6 bases). TRBV5-3 is classed as an ORF, of uncertain function. The CDR3 is made up of 15 amino acids.

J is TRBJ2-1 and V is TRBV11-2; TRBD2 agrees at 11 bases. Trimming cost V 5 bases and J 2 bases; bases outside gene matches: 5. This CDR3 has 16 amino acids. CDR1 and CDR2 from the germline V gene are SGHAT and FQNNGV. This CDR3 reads CASSQASGRTYNEQFF. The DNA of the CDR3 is TGTGCCAGCAGCCAGGCTAGCGGGAGGACCTACAATGAGCAGTTCTTC.

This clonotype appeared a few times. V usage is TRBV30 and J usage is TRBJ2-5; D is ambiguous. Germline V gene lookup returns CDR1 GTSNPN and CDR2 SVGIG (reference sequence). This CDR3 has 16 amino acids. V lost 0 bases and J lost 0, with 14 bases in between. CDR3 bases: TGTGCCTGGAGTGTACTGTCTGAATGGTACCAAGAGACCCAGTACTTC. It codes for CAWSVLSEWYQETQYF.

The CDR3 reads CASSLVRLHQITGLSTTYEQYF. The CDR3 DNA reads TGTGCCAGCAGCTTAGTGCGCCTACACCAAATAACAGGGCTTTCGACAACCTACGAGCAGTACTTC. V usage is TRBV7-8 and J usage is TRBJ2-7; D is possibly TRBD1 (6 bases). Germline V gene sequence: CDR1 SGHVS, CDR2 FQNEAQ. Trimming took 1 base from V and 2 from J, leaving 33 bases between them. The CDR3 sequence is 22 residues long.

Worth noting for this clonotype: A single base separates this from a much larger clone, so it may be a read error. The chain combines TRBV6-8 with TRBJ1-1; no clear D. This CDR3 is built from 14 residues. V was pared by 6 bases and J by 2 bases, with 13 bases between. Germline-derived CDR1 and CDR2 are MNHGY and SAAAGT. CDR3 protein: CASRPGGINTEAFF. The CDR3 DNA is TGTGCCAGCAGGCCGGGCGGGATTAACACTGAAGCTTTCTTT.

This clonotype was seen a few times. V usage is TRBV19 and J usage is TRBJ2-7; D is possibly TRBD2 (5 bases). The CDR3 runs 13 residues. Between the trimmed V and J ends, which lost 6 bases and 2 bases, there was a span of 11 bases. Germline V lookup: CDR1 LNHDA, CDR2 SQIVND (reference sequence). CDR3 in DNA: TGTGCCAGTAGGGGAAGAGGGACCTACGAGCAGTACTTC. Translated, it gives CASRGRGTYEQYF.

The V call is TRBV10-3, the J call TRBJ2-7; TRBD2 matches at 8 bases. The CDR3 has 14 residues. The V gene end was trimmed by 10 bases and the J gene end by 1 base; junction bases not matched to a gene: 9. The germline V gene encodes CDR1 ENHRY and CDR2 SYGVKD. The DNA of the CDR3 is TGTGCCACCCACCCGGGACTAGGGTCCTACGAGCAGTACTTC. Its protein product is CATHPGLGSYEQYF.

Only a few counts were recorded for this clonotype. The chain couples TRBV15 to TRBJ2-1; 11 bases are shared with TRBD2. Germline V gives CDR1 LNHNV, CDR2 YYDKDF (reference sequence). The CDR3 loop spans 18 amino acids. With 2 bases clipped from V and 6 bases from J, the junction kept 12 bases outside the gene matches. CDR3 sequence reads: CATSRPTSGLAGFNEQFF. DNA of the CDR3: TGTGCCACCAGCAGACCCACGTCCGGACTAGCGGGTTTCAATGAGCAGTTCTTC.